What follows is one T cell receptor beta chain and its context. In germline, CDR1 is SQVTM, CDR2 ANQGSEA. The length of the CDR3 is 13 residues. Trimming took 4 bases from V and 5 from J, leaving 9 bases between them. Then a second PCR, running about 6 to 11 cycles, was carried out with a sample-barcoded 5' primer and a J-beta primer mix. MiXCR was run by TCRdb on the 5' RACE reads, yielding one entry per CDR3 protein. The sample contains 600,000 or so distinct CDR3 sequences, under 25% of which appear only once. This record comes from a study of blood T cells in healthy people across ages. Specimen: blood. The source is a man aged 65 to 79 in good health. The chain recombines TRBV29-1 with TRBJ1-6; D uncertain. This CDR3 reads CSVGERDNSPLHF. The CDR3 DNA is TGCAGCGTTGGTGAACGGGATAATTCACCCCTCCACTTT.